This TCR beta chain was sequenced in a study of T-cell reconstitution after alpha-beta-depleted transplantation in children. The CDR3 consists of 12 residues. Per germline, CDR1 SQVTM and CDR2 ANQGSEA. V dropped 5 bases and J dropped 0 bases, with 7 bases sitting between them. This clonotype was counted a few times. The antigen is not known. Study outcomes and limitations: Fresh T-cell production supplied most of the T-cell counts and diversity seen one year after transplant. Expanded graft clones, several hundred of them, were reportedly the source of alpha-beta T cells about two months after transplant. Elevated TCRbeta diversity at day 60 was traced, in some patients, to surviving recipient T cells and thymic progenitors.

The authors prepared the TCRbeta library with unique molecular identifiers. Via MiXCR, TCRdb re-called the PCR reads, giving one row per CDR3 protein. The sample records approximately 500,000 distinct CDR3 sequences, roughly 30% being singletons. The sequence came from a boy in the first two years of life with Wiskott-Aldrich syndrome, due to receive a stem cell transplant. Sequenced here: PBMCs, sampled before TCRalphabeta/CD19-depleted stem cell transplant. V gene TRBV29-1 combines with J gene TRBJ2-5; D is ambiguous. The CDR3 nucleotides read TGCAGCGTTAAGACGTACCAAGAGACCCAGTACTTC. As protein: CSVKTYQETQYF. Full variable domain (missing parts from reference TRBV29-1 and TRBJ2-5): SAVISQKPSRDICQRGTSLTIQCQVDSQVTMMFWYRQQPGQSLTLIATANQGSEATYESGFVIDKFPISRPNLTFSTLTVSNMSPEDSSIYLCSVKTYQETQYFGPGTRLLVL.